This T cell receptor (beta chain) originates from a study of beta chain features in type 1 diabetes. Germline V gene lookup returns CDR1 SGHTA and CDR2 FQGNSA. After removal of 4 bases from V and 6 bases from J, the junction contained 8 bases not matched to a gene. The CDR3 is 15 residues long. Expressed TCRB transcripts were sequenced because the entire RNA isolate underwent reverse transcription. There were about 3.57 million reads on average in the naive, central memory and regulatory T cell samples. The method was immunoSEQ multiplex PCR; TCRdb's version includes in-frame clones alone and lacks a portion of them. The sample has fewer than 350,000 clones, 7% to 9% seen once; the top ten hold 1%.

The sample taken for sequencing was central memory CD4+ T cells from blood. This chain joins TRBV7-2 and TRBJ1-5, with 8 bases matching TRBD1. The source of this sequence is a woman aged 18 to 35 in good health. CDR3 in DNA: TGTGCCAGCAGCTCAGACCTACAGGGGGGTCAGCCCCAGCATTTT. Amino acid sequence: CASSSDLQGGQPQHF.